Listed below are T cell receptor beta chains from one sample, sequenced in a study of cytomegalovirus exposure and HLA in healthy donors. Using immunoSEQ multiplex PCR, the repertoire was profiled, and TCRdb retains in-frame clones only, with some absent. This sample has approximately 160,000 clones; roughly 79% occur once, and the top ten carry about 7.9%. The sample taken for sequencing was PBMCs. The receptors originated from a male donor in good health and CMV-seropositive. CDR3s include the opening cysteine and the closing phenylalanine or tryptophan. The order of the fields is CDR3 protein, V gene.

CASSPSDRERAFF | TRBV9
CASSQGVQTEAFF | TRBV5-1
CASSVGTANTGELFF | TRBV9
CASNPTGATYEQYF | TRBV6-1
CASSSGLITNEKLFF | TRBV7-9
CASSQGLAGASYEQYF | TRBV14
CTSSVGGEKLFF | TRBV9
CASSISGGGGTDTQYF | TRBV9
CASSLVAYEQYF | TRBV7-9
CASGPSEQYF | TRBV2
CATSSQRQTYEQYF | TRBV27
CASSEASGGSYEQYF | TRBV6-1
CASSDPGSPNQPQHF | TRBV25-1
CASSLVWGTGSRLEGELFF | TRBV5-8
CASSSGGGQGAYEQYF | TRBV27
CASSPIAGESNEQFF | TRBV7-3
CASKEGQSRNGYTF | TRBV19
CASSYGTMGATQYF | TRBV6-5
CASSEDRTTYEQYF | TRBV2
CSVGAAAKNIQYF | TRBV29-1
CASSVGSSGNTIYF | TRBV9
CAWSLGRGIQPQHF | TRBV30
CASKELVPPTQYF | TRBV2
CASSDRDEKLFF | TRBV6-1
CAWPRPGGSPVGNSPLHF | TRBV30
CASSVRDRGLYEQYF | TRBV7-8
CASKLGQGPTYEQYF | TRBV2
CASSGTGTKAREQYF | TRBV5-4
CASSQTSSGGAADTQYF | TRBV4-2
CASSFRTGTEAFF | TRBV5-1
CASSVSSGTSTDTQYF | TRBV9
CASSFGSAPYNSPLHF | TRBV9
CASSPGGDFNYGYTF | TRBV7-9
CASQRGGEEQYF | TRBV19
CASTPEGAGGAGELFF | TRBV4-2
CASSQMEGYEQYF | TRBV5-3
CASSHGSGRTQYF | TRBV4-1
CASSDFGTGAFSGNTIYF | TRBV6-1
CASSPKGYGDYEQYF | TRBV18
CASSQSGRSGEEGDTQYF | TRBV23-1
CASTQGSSGANVLTF | TRBV6-1
CASSSLGGAIGEQYF | TRBV7-8